The T cell receptor (beta chain) under discussion was sequenced for a study of CD8 T cells in ankylosing spondylitis. Study-level points and caveats: Fewer than ten highly homologous variants made up a TCR beta motif that seemed to typify ankylosing spondylitis blood. Reported data indicate significant enrichment of disease-linked clones within matched ankylosing spondylitis synovial fluid. Disease-linked clones were found to be CD8+ and relatively rare in peripheral blood.

The sample holds a few counts of this clonotype. Its antigen is unidentified. Using quantitative 5'-RACE with molecular barcodes, the authors made TCR beta libraries. TCRdb re-called the 5' RACE reads with MiXCR, one entry per CDR3 protein. The data contain hundreds of thousands of distinct CDR3 sequences, 17% of them singletons. Sequencing input: blood, either unsorted or a sorted T cell fraction (not recorded which). The sequence was collected from a male donor with ankylosing spondylitis.

The CDR3 region is CASSPRMTSDYEQYF. CDR3 DNA sequence: TGTGCCAGCAGTCCCAGAATGACTAGCGACTACGAGCAGTACTTC. The genes are TRBV6-1 and TRBJ2-7; TRBD2 matches at 8 bases. The V gene end was trimmed by 5 bases and the J gene end by 3 bases; junction bases not matched to a gene: 9. The germline V gene has CDR1 MNHNS and CDR2 SASEGT. The CDR3 sequence is 15 residues long.